One and the same sample provided the 9 T cell receptor beta chains below, sequenced in a study of cytomegalovirus exposure and HLA in healthy donors. Profiling relied on immunoSEQ multiplex PCR, and the TCRdb table lists in-frame clones only, not all of them. The sample shows more than 95,000 clones, around 86% of them seen only once. Sequencing used PBMCs. The receptors were gathered from a woman aged 18 to 35 in good health and CMV-seronegative.

The chain carries TRBV27 and TRBJ2-7; D is possibly TRBD2 (5 bases). CDR1 and CDR2 (germline): MNHEY, SMNVEV (reference sequence). The CDR3 is 14 residues long. V was pared by 0 bases and J by 8 bases, with 14 bases between. The CDR3 sequence: CASSLSLAGSKQYF. DNA of the CDR3: TGTGCCAGCAGTTTATCCCTAGCTGGGTCTAAGCAGTACTTC.

This chain links TRBV28 with TRBJ1-1, with D perhaps TRBD1 (6 bases). The CDR3 loop spans 15 amino acids. Trimming took 4 bases from V and 4 from J, leaving 16 bases between them. Germline V lookup: CDR1 MDHEN, CDR2 SYDVKM. CDR3 protein: CASSSWGRGGTEAFF. The DNA for the CDR3 is TGTGCCAGCAGTTCCTGGGGGCGCGGTGGCACTGAAGCTTTCTTT.

There are a few counts of this clone. The rearrangement joins TRBV10-2 to TRBJ2-1, with 9 bases fitting TRBD2. This CDR3 spans 15 amino acids. The V segment lost 7 bases and the J segment 0 bases; nucleotides outside the gene matches: 4. Looked up from germline, CDR1 is WSHSY and CDR2 is SAAADI. The chain's CDR3 is CASTHSGSSYNEQFF. CDR3 nucleotides: TGCGCCAGCACCCATAGCGGGAGCTCCTACAATGAGCAGTTCTTC.

Worth noting for this clone: One end of the junction does not line up with germline, which may come from a read error. This sequence joins TRBV29-1 and TRBJ1-2; TRBD1 matches at 8 bases. The V gene's germline CDR1 is SQVTM and CDR2 ANQGSEA. The CDR3 is 14 amino acids. The CDR3 DNA sequence: TGCAGCGTGGAAGGACAGGGCACTAACTATGGCTACACCTTC. Translated, it gives CSVEGQGTNYGYTF. The full variable domain, completed using reference TRBV29-1 and TRBJ1-2, is SAVISQKPSRDICQRGTSLTIQCQVDSQVTMMFWYRQQPGQSLTLIATANQGSEATYESGFVIDKFPISRPNLTFSTLTVSNMSPEDSSIYLCSVEGQGTNYGYTFGSGTRLTVV.

The rearrangement links TRBV6-1 to TRBJ1-5; 7 nucleotides agree with TRBD1. Germline CDR1 is MNHNS and CDR2 is SASEGT. Losses at the gene ends were 0 bases for V and 7 bases for J; bases not matched to a gene: 9. The CDR3 loop spans 16 amino acids. CDR3 loop: CASSEAPGGRRQPQHF. The CDR3 region has the DNA TGTGCCAGCAGTGAAGCGCCAGGGGGGCGACGACAGCCCCAGCATTTT.

The chain couples TRBV6-1 to TRBJ1-1; no reliable D call. CDR3 size: 12 residues. The germline V and J ends were trimmed by 4 bases and 5 bases, with 8 bases remaining between them. CDR1 MNHNS and CDR2 SASEGT come from the germline V gene. This CDR3 is CASSVDLTEAFF. The CDR3 DNA reads TGTGCCAGCAGTGTAGACTTGACTGAAGCTTTCTTT.

This clone was detected once. V and J are TRBV7-2 and TRBJ2-7; maybe TRBD2 (6 bases). This CDR3 comprises 17 residues. Germline CDR1 SGHTA, CDR2 FQGNSA. The V gene lost 5 bases and the J gene lost 6 bases, with 26 bases spanning the gap. This CDR3 is CASSQNLWGTRFSEQYF. Here the CDR3 DNA reads TGTGCCAGCAGCCAGAACCTCTGGGGGACTCGTTTCTCCGAGCAGTACTTC.

This clone has a single count. The rearrangement uses TRBV5-1 and TRBJ1-1, with TRBD1 matching 12 bases. Per germline, CDR1 SGHRS and CDR2 YFSETQ. J gave up 4 bases and V 4 bases, and 8 bases lay outside the gene matches. The CDR3 contains 16 residues. This CDR3 is CASSLGTGGFGTEAFF. CDR3 sequence (DNA): TGCGCCAGCAGCCTCGGGACAGGGGGCTTTGGCACTGAAGCTTTCTTT.

This chain uses TRBV11-3 with TRBJ2-7; 15 bases align to TRBD2. The germline gives CDR1 SGHNT, CDR2 YENEEA. The CDR3 spans 16 residues. With 3 bases clipped from V and 4 bases from J, the junction kept 4 bases outside the gene matches. CDR3 sequence (DNA): TGTGCCAGCAGCTTCGGACTAGCGGGAGGGGAATACGAGCAGTACTTC. Residues: CASSFGLAGGEYEQYF.